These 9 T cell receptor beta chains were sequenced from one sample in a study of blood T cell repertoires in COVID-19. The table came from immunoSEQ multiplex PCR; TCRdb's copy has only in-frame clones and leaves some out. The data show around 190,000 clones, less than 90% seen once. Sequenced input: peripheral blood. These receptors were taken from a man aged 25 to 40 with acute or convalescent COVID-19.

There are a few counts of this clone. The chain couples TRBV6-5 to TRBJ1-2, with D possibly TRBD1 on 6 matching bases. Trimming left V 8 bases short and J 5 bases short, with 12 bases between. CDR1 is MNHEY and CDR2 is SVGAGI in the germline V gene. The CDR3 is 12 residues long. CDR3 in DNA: TGTGCCAGCCAGGGGACCCCTTATGGCTACACCTTC. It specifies CASQGTPYGYTF.

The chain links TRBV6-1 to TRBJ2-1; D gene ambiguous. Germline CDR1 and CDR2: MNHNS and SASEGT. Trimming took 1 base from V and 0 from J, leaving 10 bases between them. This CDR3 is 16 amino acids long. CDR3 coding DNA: TGTGCCAGCAGTGAAGATAGAAAATACTCCTACAATGAGCAGTTCTTC. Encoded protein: CASSEDRKYSYNEQFF.

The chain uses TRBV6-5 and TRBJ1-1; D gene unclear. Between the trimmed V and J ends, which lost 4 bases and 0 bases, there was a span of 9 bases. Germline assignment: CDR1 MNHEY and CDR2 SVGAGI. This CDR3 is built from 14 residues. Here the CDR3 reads CASSSGLLNTEAFF. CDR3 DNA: TGTGCCAGCAGTTCTGGACTCCTGAACACTGAAGCTTTCTTT.

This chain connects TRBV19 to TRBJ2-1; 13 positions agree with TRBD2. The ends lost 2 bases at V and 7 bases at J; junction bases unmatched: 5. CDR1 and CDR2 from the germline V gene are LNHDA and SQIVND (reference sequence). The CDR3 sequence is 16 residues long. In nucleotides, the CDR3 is TGTGCCAGTAGTATAAGAAAGGGACTAGCGGGGAATGAGCAGTTCTTC. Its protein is CASSIRKGLAGNEQFF.

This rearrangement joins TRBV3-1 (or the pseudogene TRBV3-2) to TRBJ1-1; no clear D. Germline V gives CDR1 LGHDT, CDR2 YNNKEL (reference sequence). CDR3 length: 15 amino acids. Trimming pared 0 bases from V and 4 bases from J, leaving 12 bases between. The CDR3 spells CASSQDSPRSTEAFF. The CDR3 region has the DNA TGTGCCAGCAGCCAAGATTCCCCCAGATCCACTGAAGCTTTCTTT.

CDR3 DNA: TGTGCCAGCAGCTCCGGGACAGGGGCCAATCTACGCTATGGCTACACCTTC. Protein sequence: CASSSGTGANLRYGYTF. This chain joins TRBV14 and TRBJ1-2; 10 nucleotides agree with TRBD1. V was pared by 5 bases and J by 4 bases, with 13 bases of the junction left unmatched. Germline V lookup: CDR1 SGHDN, CDR2 FVKESK. This CDR3 is built from 17 residues.

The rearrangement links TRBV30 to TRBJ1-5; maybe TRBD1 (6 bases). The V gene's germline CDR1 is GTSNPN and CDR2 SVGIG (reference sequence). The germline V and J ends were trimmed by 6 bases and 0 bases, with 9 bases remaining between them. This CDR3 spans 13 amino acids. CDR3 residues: CACSGVSNQPQHF. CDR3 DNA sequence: TGTGCCTGCTCAGGGGTTAGCAATCAGCCCCAGCATTTT.

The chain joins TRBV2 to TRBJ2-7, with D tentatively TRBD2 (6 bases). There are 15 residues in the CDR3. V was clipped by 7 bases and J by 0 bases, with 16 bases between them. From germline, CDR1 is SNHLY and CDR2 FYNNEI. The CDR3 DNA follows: TGTGCCAGCACCCAATGGAGGGAGAGCTCCTACGAGCAGTACTTC. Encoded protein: CASTQWRESSYEQYF.

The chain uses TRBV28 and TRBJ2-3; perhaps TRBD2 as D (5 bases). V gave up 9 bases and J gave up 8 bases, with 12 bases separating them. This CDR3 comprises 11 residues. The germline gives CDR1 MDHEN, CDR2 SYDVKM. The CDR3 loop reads CASTSGVTQYF. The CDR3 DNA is TGTGCCAGTACGTCCGGGGTTACGCAGTATTTT.